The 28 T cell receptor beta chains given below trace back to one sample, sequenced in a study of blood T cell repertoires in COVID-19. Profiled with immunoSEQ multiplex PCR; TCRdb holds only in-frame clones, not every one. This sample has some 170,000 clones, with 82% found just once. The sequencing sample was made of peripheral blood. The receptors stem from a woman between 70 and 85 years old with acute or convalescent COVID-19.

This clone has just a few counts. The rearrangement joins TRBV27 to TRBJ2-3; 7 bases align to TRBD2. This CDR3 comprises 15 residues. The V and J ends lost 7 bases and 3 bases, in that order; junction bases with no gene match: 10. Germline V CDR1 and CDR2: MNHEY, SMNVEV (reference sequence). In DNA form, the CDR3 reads TGTGCCAGCACCCGAGCGGGAACCCCTACAGATACGCAGTATTTT. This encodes CASTRAGTPTDTQYF.

CDR3 amino acids: CASSPLAVSYEQYF. DNA of the CDR3: TGTGCCAGCAGCCCCCTGGCAGTATCCTACGAGCAGTACTTC. The chain employs TRBV28 and TRBJ2-7; no firm D call. Deletions cut 6 bases from V and 1 base from J, with 13 bases between. The germline V gene has CDR1 MDHEN and CDR2 SYDVKM. The CDR3 loop spans 14 amino acids.

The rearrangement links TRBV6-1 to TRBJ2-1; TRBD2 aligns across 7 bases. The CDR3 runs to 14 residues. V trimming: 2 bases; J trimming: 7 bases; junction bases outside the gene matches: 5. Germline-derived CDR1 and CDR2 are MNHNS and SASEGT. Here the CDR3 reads CASSELAVLNEQFF. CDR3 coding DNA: TGTGCCAGCAGTGAACTAGCGGTGTTAAATGAGCAGTTCTTC.

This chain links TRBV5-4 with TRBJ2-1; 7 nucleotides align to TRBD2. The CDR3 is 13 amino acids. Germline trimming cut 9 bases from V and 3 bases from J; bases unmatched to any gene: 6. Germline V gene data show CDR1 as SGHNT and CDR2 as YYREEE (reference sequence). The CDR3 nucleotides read TGTGCCACGACGCCGGGGGGCTACAATGAGCAGTTCTTC. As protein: CATTPGGYNEQFF.

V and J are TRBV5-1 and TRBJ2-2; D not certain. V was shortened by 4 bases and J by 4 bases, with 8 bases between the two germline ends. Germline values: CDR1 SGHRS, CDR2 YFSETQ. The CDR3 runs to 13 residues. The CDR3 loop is CASSHPGTGELFF. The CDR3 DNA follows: TGCGCCAGCAGCCATCCCGGCACCGGGGAGCTGTTTTTT.

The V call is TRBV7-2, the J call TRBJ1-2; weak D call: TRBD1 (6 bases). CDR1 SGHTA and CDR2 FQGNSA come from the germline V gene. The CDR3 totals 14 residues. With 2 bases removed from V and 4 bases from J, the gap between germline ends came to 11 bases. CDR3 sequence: CASSLRQVGYGYTF. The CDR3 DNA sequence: TGTGCCAGCAGCTTAAGACAGGTGGGCTATGGCTACACCTTC.

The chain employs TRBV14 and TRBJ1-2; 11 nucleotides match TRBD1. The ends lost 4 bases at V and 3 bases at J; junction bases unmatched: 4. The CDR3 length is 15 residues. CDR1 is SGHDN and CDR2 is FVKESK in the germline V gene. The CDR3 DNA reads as TGTGCCAGCAGCCTTCGGACAGGGGGCGACTATGGCTACACCTTC. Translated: CASSLRTGGDYGYTF.

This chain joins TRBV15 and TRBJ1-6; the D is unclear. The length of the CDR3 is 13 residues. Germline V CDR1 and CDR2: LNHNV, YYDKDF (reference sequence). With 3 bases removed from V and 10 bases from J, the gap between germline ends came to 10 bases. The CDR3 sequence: CATSSPSRSPLHF. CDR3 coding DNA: TGTGCCACCAGCAGCCCGAGCAGGTCACCCCTCCACTTT. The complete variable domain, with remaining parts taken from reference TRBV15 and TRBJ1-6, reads DAMVIQNPRYQVTQFGKPVTLSCSQTLNHNVMYWYQQKSSQAPKLLFHYYDKDFNNEADTPDNFQSRRPNTSFCFLDIRSPGLGDTAMYLCATSSPSRSPLHFGNGTRLTVT.

CDR3 sequence: CASSYSGGAPDTQYF. CDR3 in DNA: TGTGCCAGCAGTTACTCCGGGGGGGCCCCAGATACGCAGTATTTT. This chain connects TRBV6-5 to TRBJ2-3, with TRBD2 matching over 8 bases. V shed 0 bases and J 4 bases; nucleotides not matched to a gene: 3. The CDR3 has 15 residues. Germline V lookup: CDR1 MNHEY, CDR2 SVGAGI.

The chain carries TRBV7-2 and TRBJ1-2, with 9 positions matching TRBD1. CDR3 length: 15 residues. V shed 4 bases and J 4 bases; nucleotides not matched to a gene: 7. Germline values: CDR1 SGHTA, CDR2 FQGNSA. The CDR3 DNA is TGTGCCAGCAGCTCCCGAACGGACAGGGGCTATGGCTACACCTTC. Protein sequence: CASSSRTDRGYGYTF.

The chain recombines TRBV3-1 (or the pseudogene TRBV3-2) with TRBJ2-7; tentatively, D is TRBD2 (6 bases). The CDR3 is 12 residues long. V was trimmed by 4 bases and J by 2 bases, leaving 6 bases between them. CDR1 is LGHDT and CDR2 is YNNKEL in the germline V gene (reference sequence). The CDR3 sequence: CASSPGAYEQYF. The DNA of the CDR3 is TGTGCCAGCAGCCCGGGGGCCTACGAGCAGTACTTC.

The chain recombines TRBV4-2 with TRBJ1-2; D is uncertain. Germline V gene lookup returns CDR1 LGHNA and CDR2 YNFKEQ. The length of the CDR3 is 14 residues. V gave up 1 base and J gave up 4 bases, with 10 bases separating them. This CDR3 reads CASSQAAVAYGYTF. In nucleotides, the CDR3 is TGTGCCAGCAGCCAAGCCGCGGTTGCCTATGGCTACACCTTC.

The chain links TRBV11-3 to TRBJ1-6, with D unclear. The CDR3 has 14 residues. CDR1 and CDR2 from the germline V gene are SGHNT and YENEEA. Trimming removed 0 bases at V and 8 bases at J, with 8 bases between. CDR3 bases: TGTGCCAGCAGCTTAGAATCATCATATTCACCCCTCCACTTT. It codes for CASSLESSYSPLHF.

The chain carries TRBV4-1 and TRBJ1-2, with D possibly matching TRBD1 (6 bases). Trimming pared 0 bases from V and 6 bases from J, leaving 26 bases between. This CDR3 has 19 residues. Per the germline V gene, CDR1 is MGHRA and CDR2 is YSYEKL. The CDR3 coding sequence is TGCGCCAGCAGCCAAGATCCAAGGGCGATAGCAGGGCAGGGGAATGGCTACACCTTC. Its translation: CASSQDPRAIAGQGNGYTF.

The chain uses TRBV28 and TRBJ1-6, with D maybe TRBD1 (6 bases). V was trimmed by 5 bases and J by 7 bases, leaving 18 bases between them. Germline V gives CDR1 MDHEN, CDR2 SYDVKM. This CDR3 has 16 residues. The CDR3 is CASSLQGLIGNSPLHF. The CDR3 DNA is TGTGCCAGCAGTCTACAGGGTCTAATAGGAAATTCACCCCTCCACTTT.

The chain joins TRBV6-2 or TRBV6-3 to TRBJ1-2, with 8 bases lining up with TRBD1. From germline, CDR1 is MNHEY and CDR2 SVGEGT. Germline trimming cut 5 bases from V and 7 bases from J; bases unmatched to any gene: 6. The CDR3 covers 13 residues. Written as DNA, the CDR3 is TGTGCCAGCAGTCACAGGGGGGCCACTGGCTACACCTTC. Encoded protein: CASSHRGATGYTF.

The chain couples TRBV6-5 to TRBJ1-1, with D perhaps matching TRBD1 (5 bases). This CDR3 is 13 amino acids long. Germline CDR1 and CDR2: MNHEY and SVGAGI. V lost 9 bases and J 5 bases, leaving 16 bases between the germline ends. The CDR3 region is CASSGPGRTEAFF. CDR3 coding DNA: TGTGCCAGTTCGGGGCCCGGGAGGACTGAAGCTTTCTTT.

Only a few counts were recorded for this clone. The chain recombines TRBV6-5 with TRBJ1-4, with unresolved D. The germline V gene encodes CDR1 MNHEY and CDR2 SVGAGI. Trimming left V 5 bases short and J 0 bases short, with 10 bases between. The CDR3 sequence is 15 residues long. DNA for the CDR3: TGTGCCAGCAGTAGCCCCGGGGCAACTAATGAAAAACTGTTTTTT. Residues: CASSSPGATNEKLFF.

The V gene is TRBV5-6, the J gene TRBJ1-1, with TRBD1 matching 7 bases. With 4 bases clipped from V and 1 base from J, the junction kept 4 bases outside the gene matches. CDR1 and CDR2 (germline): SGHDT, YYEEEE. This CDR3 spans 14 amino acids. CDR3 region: CASSPRQGNTEAFF. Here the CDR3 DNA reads TGTGCCAGCAGCCCACGACAGGGGAACACTGAAGCTTTCTTT.

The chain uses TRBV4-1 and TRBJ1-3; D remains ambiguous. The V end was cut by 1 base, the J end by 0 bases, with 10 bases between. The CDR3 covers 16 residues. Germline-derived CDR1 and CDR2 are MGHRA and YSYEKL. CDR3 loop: CASSQAGRDSGNTIYF. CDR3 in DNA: TGCGCCAGCAGCCAAGCCGGGAGGGACTCTGGAAACACCATATATTTT.

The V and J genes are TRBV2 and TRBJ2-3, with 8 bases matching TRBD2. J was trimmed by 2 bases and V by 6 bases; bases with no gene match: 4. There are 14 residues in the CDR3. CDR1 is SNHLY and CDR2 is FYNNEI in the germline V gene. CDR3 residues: CASSVSGVTDTQYF. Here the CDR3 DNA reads TGTGCCAGCAGCGTTAGCGGGGTCACAGATACGCAGTATTTT.

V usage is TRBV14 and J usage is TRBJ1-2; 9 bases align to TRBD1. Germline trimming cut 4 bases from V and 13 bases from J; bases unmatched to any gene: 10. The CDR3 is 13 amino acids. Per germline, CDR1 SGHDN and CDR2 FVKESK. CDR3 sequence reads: CASSPGQGSIFTF. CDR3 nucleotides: TGTGCCAGCAGCCCTGGACAGGGGAGTATCTTCACCTTC. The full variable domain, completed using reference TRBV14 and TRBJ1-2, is EAGVTQFPSHSVIEKGQTVTLRCDPISGHDNLYWYRRVMGKEIKFLLHFVKESKQDESGMPNNRFLAERTGGTYSTLKVQPAELEDSGVYFCASSPGQGSIFTFGSGTRLTVV.

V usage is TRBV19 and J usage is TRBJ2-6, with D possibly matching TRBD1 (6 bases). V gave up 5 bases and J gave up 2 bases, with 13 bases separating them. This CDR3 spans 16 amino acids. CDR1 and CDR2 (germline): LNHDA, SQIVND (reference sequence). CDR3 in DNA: TGTGCCAGTAGTCACAGGGTACGCCCTGGGGCCAACGTCCTGACTTTC. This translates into CASSHRVRPGANVLTF.

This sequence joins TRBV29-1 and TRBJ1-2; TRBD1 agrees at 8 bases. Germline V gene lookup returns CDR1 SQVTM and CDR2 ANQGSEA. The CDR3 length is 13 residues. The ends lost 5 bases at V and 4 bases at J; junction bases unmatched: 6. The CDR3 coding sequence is TGCAGCGTTCGGACAGGGCGAAGCTATGGCTACACCTTC. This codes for CSVRTGRSYGYTF.

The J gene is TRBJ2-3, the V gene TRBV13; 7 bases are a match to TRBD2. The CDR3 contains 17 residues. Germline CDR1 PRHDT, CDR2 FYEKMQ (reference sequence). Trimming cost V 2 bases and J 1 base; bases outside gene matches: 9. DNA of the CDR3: TGTGCCAGCAGCTTATTCGGAGGGAGGGGCCGCACAGATACGCAGTATTTT. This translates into CASSLFGGRGRTDTQYF.

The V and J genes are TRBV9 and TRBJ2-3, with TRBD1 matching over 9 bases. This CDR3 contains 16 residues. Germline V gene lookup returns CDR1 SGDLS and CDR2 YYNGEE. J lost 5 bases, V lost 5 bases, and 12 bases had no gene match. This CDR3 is CASSRSGTGRGDTQYF. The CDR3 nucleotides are TGTGCCAGCAGTCGTTCCGGGACAGGGAGGGGAGATACGCAGTATTTT.

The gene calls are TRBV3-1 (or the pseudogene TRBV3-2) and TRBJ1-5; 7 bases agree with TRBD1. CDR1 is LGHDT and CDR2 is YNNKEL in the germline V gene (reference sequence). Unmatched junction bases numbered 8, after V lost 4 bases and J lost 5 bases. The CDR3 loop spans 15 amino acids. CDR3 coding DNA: TGTGCCAGCAGCCTTGCCGGGACAGCTGATCAGCCCCAGCATTTT. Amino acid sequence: CASSLAGTADQPQHF.

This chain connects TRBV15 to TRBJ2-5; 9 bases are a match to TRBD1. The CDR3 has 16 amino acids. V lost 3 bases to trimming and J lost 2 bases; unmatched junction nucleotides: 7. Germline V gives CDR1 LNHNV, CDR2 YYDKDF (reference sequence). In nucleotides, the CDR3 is TGTGCCACCAGCAGGCAACACAGGGGGCGACAAGAGACCCAGTACTTC. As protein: CATSRQHRGRQETQYF.